A single TCR beta chain is shown here with its context. No antigen is known for it. Produced via immunoSEQ multiplex PCR; TCRdb's table is partial and in-frame only. The data show about 2.2 million clones, around 93% seen once. This entry belongs to a study of shared clonotypes between healthy human individuals. Findings and limits, study-wide: Naive CD4 clonotypes overlapped across a handful of donors at about 5.2%. In having few donors, the study represented limited genetic and exposure-history diversity. Relative to their counterparts shared across all four donors, non-shared clonotypes exhibited diminished generation probabilities.

Positive CCR7 selection of CD45RO-negative cells yielded the naive CD8 cells, and terminally differentiated effector memory CD45RA+ cells were excluded. The germline V gene has CDR1 SGHVS and CDR2 FNYEAQ. CDR3 size: 15 residues. The germline V and J ends were trimmed by 1 base and 4 bases, with 10 bases remaining between them. The material sequenced was naive CD8+ T cells from PBMCs. This clonotype originated in a man younger than 35 in good health. Some clones in this sample may be carry-over from other donors' samples. The chain employs TRBV7-6 and TRBJ2-2; D possibly corresponds to TRBD2 (5 bases). The CDR3 DNA reads TGTGCCAGCAGCTTAGGGGAGAGGAGCACCGGGGAGCTGTTTTTT. Amino acids: CASSLGERSTGELFF.